Listed below are T cell receptor beta chains from one sample, sequenced in a study of MAIT cells during Salmonella Paratyphi A infection. Each CDR3 protein is one row after TCRdb ran MiXCR on the 5' RACE reads. The sample includes roughly 430 distinct CDR3 sequences, 35% to 40% seen only once; the top ten take around 40%. The specimen was MAIT cells from PBMCs. These receptors came from an adult in good health. CDR3s include the opening cysteine and the closing phenylalanine or tryptophan. The D gene is left open where the match is weak. Expanded clones are given a class, and other clones once, few, many or no size at all.

V gene: TRBV6-4; clone size: few; J gene: TRBJ2-3; D gene: NA; CDR3 DNA: TGTGCCAGCAGTGACAGGGAATCAGATACGCAGTATTTT; CDR3 protein: CASSDRESDTQYF
V gene: TRBV6-4; clone size: NA; J gene: TRBJ1-5; D gene: TRBD1; CDR3 DNA: TGTGCCAGCAGTGTGACAGGGGGAGGCAATCAGCCCCAGCATTTT; CDR3 protein: CASSVTGGGNQPQHF
V gene: TRBV6-6; clone size: few; J gene: TRBJ2-1; D gene: NA; CDR3 DNA: TGTGCCAGCAAACTCAAAGGGGGTAGCTCCTACAATGAGCAGTTCTTC; CDR3 protein: CASKLKGGSSYNEQFF
V gene: TRBV12-3/TRBV12-4; clone size: few; J gene: TRBJ2-1; D gene: TRBD2; CDR3 DNA: TGTGCCAGCAGCCCGGGCGGGGGGGCATCTGAGCAGTTCTTC; CDR3 protein: CASSPGGGASEQFF
V gene: TRBV21-1; clone size: NA; J gene: TRBJ2-7; D gene: NA; CDR3 DNA: TGTGCCAGCAGCAAAGCTAGCGGGAGTTTTTACGAGCAGTACTTC; CDR3 protein: CASSKASGSFYEQYF
V gene: TRBV20-1; clone size: NA; J gene: TRBJ2-2; D gene: TRBD2; CDR3 DNA: TGCAGTGCTAGAGACCCTCTAGCGGGGGATACCGGGGAGCTGTTTTTT; CDR3 protein: CSARDPLAGDTGELFF
V gene: TRBV6-4; clone size: few; J gene: TRBJ2-3; D gene: NA; CDR3 DNA: TGTGCCAGCAGTGAGGGGGGGGCCACAGATACGCAGTATTTT; CDR3 protein: CASSEGGATDTQYF
V gene: TRBV14; clone size: NA; J gene: TRBJ2-1; D gene: TRBD2; CDR3 DNA: TGTGCCAGCAGCCAAGATTGTGGGGGGGGAGGGGATGAGCAGTTCTTC; CDR3 protein: CASSQDCGGGGDEQFF
V gene: TRBV29-1; clone size: medium-sized; J gene: TRBJ1-4; D gene: NA; CDR3 DNA: TGCAGCGTTGCTAGCGGTGAGGTGATGGAACTGTTTTTT; CDR3 protein: CSVASGEVMELFF
V gene: TRBV29-1; clone size: NA; J gene: TRBJ1-1; D gene: TRBD1; CDR3 DNA: TGCAGCGTCGCCCAGGGGGAAGGCACTGAAGCTTTCTTT; CDR3 protein: CSVAQGEGTEAFF
V gene: TRBV6-6; clone size: NA; J gene: TRBJ1-2; D gene: NA; CDR3 DNA: TGTGCCAGCAGTTACCCAAAAACAGGGAACTATGGCTACACCTTC; CDR3 protein: CASSYPKTGNYGYTF
V gene: TRBV29-1; clone size: hyperexpanded; J gene: TRBJ2-7; D gene: TRBD1; CDR3 DNA: TGCAGCGCTGCCGACAGGGAGCCCTGTGAGCAGTACTTC; CDR3 protein: CSAADREPCEQYF
V gene: TRBV20-1; clone size: few; J gene: TRBJ1-5; D gene: NA; CDR3 DNA: TGCAGTGCTAGTACAATGGGGCACGGGGGCAATCAGCCCCAGCATTTT; CDR3 protein: CSASTMGHGGNQPQHF
V gene: TRBV15; clone size: NA; J gene: TRBJ2-1; D gene: TRBD2; CDR3 DNA: TGTGCCACCAGCGGCGGGGTTAGCGGGAGCAATGAGCAGTTCTTC; CDR3 protein: CATSGGVSGSNEQFF
V gene: TRBV4-3; clone size: few; J gene: TRBJ2-2; D gene: NA; CDR3 DNA: TGCGCCAGCAGCCAAGGTGATTCGGGGGAGCTGTTTTTT; CDR3 protein: CASSQGDSGELFF
V gene: TRBV6-2/TRBV6-3; clone size: large; J gene: TRBJ2-1; D gene: TRBD2; CDR3 DNA: TGTGCCAGCAGTTACACTAGCGGCTCCTACAATGAGCAGTTCTTC; CDR3 protein: CASSYTSGSYNEQFF
V gene: TRBV20-1; clone size: large; J gene: TRBJ2-5; D gene: NA; CDR3 DNA: TGCAGTGCTAGTGTCGGGGACTCGGAGACCCAGTACTTC; CDR3 protein: CSASVGDSETQYF
V gene: TRBV4-3; clone size: NA; J gene: TRBJ2-6; D gene: NA; CDR3 DNA: TGCGCCAGCAGCCATAACGGGGACGCCTCTGGGGCCAACGTCCTGACTTTC; CDR3 protein: CASSHNGDASGANVLTF
V gene: TRBV4-3; clone size: NA; J gene: TRBJ2-6; D gene: TRBD1; CDR3 DNA: TGCGCCAGCAGCCAAGGGGACAGCGTCTCTGGGGCCAACGTCCTGACTTTC; CDR3 protein: CASSQGDSVSGANVLTF
V gene: TRBV4-2; clone size: few; J gene: TRBJ2-7; D gene: NA; CDR3 DNA: TGTGCCAGCAGCCAAGAAGAGGGACAATCGGGGGAGCAGTACTTC; CDR3 protein: CASSQEEGQSGEQYF
V gene: TRBV6-5; clone size: few; J gene: TRBJ2-1; D gene: TRBD2; CDR3 DNA: TGTGCCAGCAGTTACTCTAGCGGGGGCTACAATGAGCAGTTCTTC; CDR3 protein: CASSYSSGGYNEQFF
V gene: TRBV9; clone size: NA; J gene: TRBJ2-1; D gene: TRBD2; CDR3 DNA: TGTGCCAGCAGCCCACGTGGCGGGGGGGCCCCAGGACACAATGAGCAGTTCTTC; CDR3 protein: CASSPRGGGAPGHNEQFF
V gene: TRBV6-4; clone size: NA; J gene: TRBJ2-1; D gene: NA; CDR3 DNA: TGTGCCAGCAGTGACTCGGATAGCGGAGTGCAGTTCTTC; CDR3 protein: CASSDSDSGVQFF
V gene: TRBV20-1; clone size: NA; J gene: TRBJ2-1; D gene: TRBD2; CDR3 DNA: TGCAGTGCTAGAGACCTCAGCGGGGGGGAATACAATGAGCAGTTCTTC; CDR3 protein: CSARDLSGGEYNEQFF
V gene: TRBV28; clone size: medium-sized; J gene: TRBJ1-1; D gene: TRBD1; CDR3 DNA: TGTGCCAGCAGCCCGCCGACAGGGGTGAACACTGAAGCTTTCTTT; CDR3 protein: CASSPPTGVNTEAFF
V gene: TRBV20-1; clone size: NA; J gene: TRBJ1-5; D gene: TRBD1; CDR3 DNA: TGCAGTGCTAGACAAGTGACAGGGGGCGAGAGTCAGCCCCAGCATTTT; CDR3 protein: CSARQVTGGESQPQHF